Listed below are T cell receptor beta chains from one sample, sequenced in a study of T-cell reconstitution after alpha-beta-depleted transplantation in children. MiXCR, applied by TCRdb to the PCR reads, yields one record per CDR3 protein. This table holds 800,000 to 1,000,000 distinct CDR3 sequences, 25% to 35% found once. Sequencing used PBMCs, mostly from graft donor cells, obtained 360 days after TCRalphabeta/CD19-depleted stem cell transplant. These receptors all come from a boy in the first two years of life who had a stem cell transplant for SCID, so the T cells may come from the graft donor. The CDR3 runs from the conserved cysteine through the conserved F or W. Fields, in order: clone size, J gene, V gene, D gene, CDR3 DNA, CDR3 protein. D genes are given only for firm matches. The listing skips clone size in some rows; elsewhere it reads once, few, many or a size class.

size: NA; J: TRBJ2-2; V: TRBV5-5; D: NA; DNA: TGTGCCAGCAGCTCCACAGGGAGTAAAGCCGGGGAGCTGTTTTTT; CDR3: CASSSTGSKAGELFF
size: NA; J: TRBJ2-5; V: TRBV20-1; D: NA; DNA: TGCAGTGCTAGCGGGAACCAAGAGACCCAGTACTTC; CDR3: CSASGNQETQYF
size: NA; J: TRBJ1-1; V: TRBV28; D: NA; DNA: TGTGCCAGCAGTTTTGATGGATATGGTACTGAAGCTTTCTTT; CDR3: CASSFDGYGTEAFF
size: many; J: TRBJ1-1; V: TRBV29-1; D: NA; DNA: TGCAGCGTTCGTCCCGACATGAACACTGAAGCTTTCTTT; CDR3: CSVRPDMNTEAFF
size: few; J: TRBJ2-3; V: TRBV27; D: NA; DNA: TGTGCCAGCAGGGGCCGGGTCAGCACAGATACGCAGTATTTT; CDR3: CASRGRVSTDTQYF
size: NA; J: TRBJ1-1; V: TRBV4-2; D: NA; DNA: TGTGCCAGCAGCCAACCAACAAGTATGGTGTTGAACACTGAAGCTTTCTTT; CDR3: CASSQPTSMVLNTEAFF
size: NA; J: TRBJ1-1; V: TRBV6-5; D: NA; DNA: TGTGCCAGCAGTTACCCGACTCGGGACGGTACTGAAGCTTTCTTT; CDR3: CASSYPTRDGTEAFF
size: few; J: TRBJ1-1; V: TRBV20-1; D: NA; DNA: TGCAGTGATTCCGGCCAAAGCGATGAAGCTTTCTTT; CDR3: CSDSGQSDEAFF
size: few; J: TRBJ1-5; V: TRBV7-9; D: TRBD1; DNA: TGTGCCAGCAGCTTAGGAAGTGGGACAGTAGGCAATCAGCCCCAGCATTTT; CDR3: CASSLGSGTVGNQPQHF
size: NA; J: TRBJ2-1; V: TRBV20-1; D: NA; DNA: TGCAGTGCTAGACATCTTTACAATGAGCAGTTCTTC; CDR3: CSARHLYNEQFF
size: NA; J: TRBJ1-1; V: TRBV6-1; D: NA; DNA: TGTGCCAGCTCCGGGGAGGGTTTGGACACTGAAGCTTTCTTT; CDR3: CASSGEGLDTEAFF
size: NA; J: TRBJ2-2; V: TRBV3-1; D: TRBD2; DNA: TGTGCCAGCAGAATAGCGGGGGCGAACACCGGGGAGCTGTTTTTT; CDR3: CASRIAGANTGELFF
size: NA; J: TRBJ2-7; V: TRBV24-1; D: NA; DNA: TGTGCCACCAGTGATTTCGGACAGAACGAGCAGTACTTC; CDR3: CATSDFGQNEQYF
size: NA; J: TRBJ2-7; V: TRBV5-1; D: NA; DNA: TGCGCCAGCAGCTTGGCCGGGCCTAGGGACTACGAGCAGTACTTC; CDR3: CASSLAGPRDYEQYF
size: NA; J: TRBJ1-6; V: TRBV5-1; D: NA; DNA: TGCGCCAGCAGGACGGTCAATTCACCCCTCCACTTT; CDR3: CASRTVNSPLHF
size: NA; J: TRBJ1-4; V: TRBV20-1; D: NA; DNA: TGCAGTGCTAACAGGGCCGGAGGTCTTAATGAAAAACTGTTTTTT; CDR3: CSANRAGGLNEKLFF
size: few; J: TRBJ2-7; V: TRBV29-1; D: NA; DNA: TGCAGCGTCACGACCGATTACTCCCCCTACGAGCAGTACTTC; CDR3: CSVTTDYSPYEQYF
size: NA; J: TRBJ2-2; V: TRBV6-1; D: TRBD2; DNA: TGTGCCAGCAGCGGGCTCTCCTGGACTAGCAAGGACACCGGGGAGCTGTTTTTT; CDR3: CASSGLSWTSKDTGELFF
size: many; J: TRBJ1-3; V: TRBV7-9; D: NA; DNA: TGTGCCAGCAACAGCATCTCTGGAAACACCATATATTTT; CDR3: CASNSISGNTIYF
size: few; J: TRBJ2-5; V: TRBV5-1; D: NA; DNA: TGCGCCAGCGGCCAGTACCAAGAGACCCAGTACTTC; CDR3: CASGQYQETQYF
size: once; J: TRBJ1-6; V: TRBV4-3; D: TRBD1; DNA: TGCGCCAGCAGCTTACAGGGGGCCAATGATTCACCCCTCCACTTT; CDR3: CASSLQGANDSPLHF
size: many; J: TRBJ1-1; V: TRBV29-1; D: TRBD1; DNA: TGCAGCGTTTATCAGGGGGTAAGGAACACTGAAGCTTTCTTT; CDR3: CSVYQGVRNTEAFF
size: NA; J: TRBJ2-2; V: TRBV2; D: NA; DNA: TGTGCCAGCAGTGAGCCCCTAGGTAGAGCCGGGGAGCTGTTTTTT; CDR3: CASSEPLGRAGELFF
size: many; J: TRBJ2-5; V: TRBV6-5; D: NA; DNA: TGTGCCAGCAGTTACTCGCCTGGAGAGACCCAGTACTTC; CDR3: CASSYSPGETQYF
size: NA; J: TRBJ2-1; V: TRBV7-9; D: NA; DNA: TGTGCCAGCAGCTTATCGGTGGTTGAGCAGTTCTTC; CDR3: CASSLSVVEQFF
size: NA; J: TRBJ2-3; V: TRBV6-5; D: NA; DNA: TGTGCCAGCAGTTACACCTCCGGGATCAGGGGCACAGATACGCAGTATTTT; CDR3: CASSYTSGIRGTDTQYF